What follows is one T cell receptor (beta chain) and its context. The J segment lost 5 bases and the V segment lost 4 bases, leaving 7 bases of the junction unmatched. Germline CDR1 is SQVTM and CDR2 is ANQGSEA. This CDR3 region has 14 residues. This library used 300 to 450 ng RNA and molecular barcoded adaptors spanning alpha/delta and beta/gamma chains. TCRdb used MiXCR to reprocess the reads, holding one entry per CDR3 protein. The data show about 130,000 distinct CDR3 sequences, under 15% seen once. The sample originates from a study of read filtering for tumor transcriptome and immune sequencing. Across the whole study: The cohort had roughly 17 men and some 13 women aged roughly 47 to 90, mean about 67 years.

Sample: a population of CD138-negative cells sorted from bone marrow. The receptor's source is a donor aged 40 or older with multiple myeloma. The chain couples TRBV29-1 to TRBJ2-5; the match to TRBD2 covers 10 bases. CDR3 bases: TGCAGCGTTGCCAGGGGGACTAGCGCGGAGACCCAGTACTTC. This codes for CSVARGTSAETQYF.